One and the same sample provided the 15 T cell receptor beta chains below, sequenced in a study of blood T cell repertoires in COVID-19. Generated by immunoSEQ multiplex PCR, the TCRdb table keeps only in-frame clones and is missing some. The data hold fewer than 700,000 clones, with roughly 89% observed a single time. Sample: peripheral blood. These receptors all stem from a woman aged 45-65 years with COVID-19, enrolled during active disease.

The V call is TRBV10-2, the J call TRBJ2-7; TRBD1 matches 8 bases. Germline trimming cut 6 bases from V and 4 bases from J; bases unmatched to any gene: 11. The CDR3 is 15 amino acids. Germline V lookup: CDR1 WSHSY, CDR2 SAAADI. The CDR3 DNA sequence: TGCGCCAGCAGGGCCTCGACAGGGGTGTCGTACGAGCAGTACTTC. Translation: CASRASTGVSYEQYF.

The chain joins TRBV30 to TRBJ2-7; tentatively, D is TRBD1 (6 bases). With 7 bases removed from V and 0 bases from J, the gap between germline ends came to 16 bases. Per the germline V gene, CDR1 is GTSNPN and CDR2 is SVGIG (reference sequence). The CDR3 length is 14 residues. CDR3 residues: CASSRTVSSYEQYF. Here the CDR3 DNA reads TGTGCCTCTTCCCGGACAGTAAGCTCCTACGAGCAGTACTTC.

The gene calls are TRBV24-1 and TRBJ1-2; D perhaps matches TRBD1 (5 bases). There are 14 residues in the CDR3. Germline-derived CDR1 and CDR2 are KGHDR and SFDVKD. Deletions cut 2 bases from V and 2 bases from J, with 8 bases between. CDR3 in amino acids: CATSDSTANYGYTF. The CDR3, as DNA: TGTGCCACCAGTGATTCGACAGCAAACTATGGCTACACCTTC.

The chain links TRBV29-1 to TRBJ1-2; possible D gene TRBD1, 5 bases. Trimming pared 1 base from V and 4 bases from J, leaving 13 bases between. This CDR3 is 14 amino acids long. In germline, CDR1 is SQVTM, CDR2 ANQGSEA. CDR3 region: CSVEATGVGYGYTF. The CDR3 DNA sequence: TGCAGCGTTGAAGCGACGGGGGTGGGCTATGGCTACACCTTC.

The chain has TRBV5-6 and TRBJ1-1, with D unclear. The CDR3 totals 14 residues. Per germline, CDR1 SGHDT and CDR2 YYEEEE. Trimming took off 3 bases at V and 5 bases at J, with 14 bases between the two ends. CDR3 sequence: CASSSGTGGTEAFF. The DNA for the CDR3 is TGTGCCAGCAGCTCGGGTACTGGCGGGACTGAAGCTTTCTTT.

The V and J genes are TRBV6-5 and TRBJ1-5; D is unresolved. Trimming removed 7 bases at V and 3 bases at J, with 10 bases between. The CDR3 contains 13 residues. CDR1 and CDR2 (germline): MNHEY, SVGAGI. The CDR3 coding sequence is TGTGCCAGCACTAGCACCCTCAATCAGCCCCAGCATTTT. This encodes CASTSTLNQPQHF.

The CDR3 is CASSSVDGGAGEQYF. CDR3 sequence (DNA): TGTGCCAGCTCATCCGTCGACGGGGGGGCGGGCGAGCAGTACTTC. V is TRBV18 and J is TRBJ2-7; the match to TRBD2 covers 8 bases. V dropped 5 bases and J dropped 6; count of bases not matched to a gene: 12. The length of the CDR3 is 15 residues. Germline lookup yields CDR1 KGHSH and CDR2 LQKENI.

The CDR3 nucleotides read TGTGCCAGCAGCGAACGGACTGCAACTAATGAAAAACTGTTTTTT. Amino acids: CASSERTATNEKLFF. The chain combines TRBV2 with TRBJ1-4, with D hard to call. There are 15 residues in the CDR3. Per germline, CDR1 SNHLY and CDR2 FYNNEI. V was trimmed by 6 bases and J by 0 bases, leaving 11 bases between them.

The chain recombines TRBV6-4 with TRBJ2-7; possible D gene TRBD2, 5 bases. The germline V and J ends were trimmed by 7 bases and 3 bases, with 13 bases remaining between them. Germline CDR1 is MRHNA and CDR2 is SNTAGT. The CDR3 covers 13 residues. Written as DNA, the CDR3 is TGTGCCAGCATAGGCGGGCCCGACTACGAGCAGTACTTC. It specifies CASIGGPDYEQYF.

This clone was observed a single time. This rearrangement joins TRBV19 to TRBJ1-5, with D possibly being TRBD1 (5 bases). V lost 3 bases and J lost 4, with 10 bases in between. Per germline, CDR1 LNHDA and CDR2 SQIVND (reference sequence). There are 14 residues in the CDR3. CDR3 bases: TGTGCCAGTAGTATTAGTCAGGGAAATCAGCCCCAGCATTTT. It encodes CASSISQGNQPQHF.

This clone showed up just once. The chain is built from TRBV7-2 and TRBJ1-2; tentative D call: TRBD1 (6 bases). Trimming removed 4 bases from V and 3 bases from J, with 15 bases in between. CDR1 SGHTA and CDR2 FQGNSA come from the germline V gene. This CDR3 is 15 amino acids long. DNA for the CDR3: TGTGCCAGCAGCTCAGGGAGGGCAGGGGACTATGGCTACACCTTC. Its translation is CASSSGRAGDYGYTF.

This chain uses TRBV11-1 with TRBJ2-2; a weak D match, TRBD2 (6 bases). Per the germline V gene, CDR1 is SGHAT and CDR2 is FQDESV (reference sequence). The CDR3 loop spans 16 amino acids. The V end was cut by 2 bases, the J end by 3 bases, with 13 bases between. Written as DNA, the CDR3 is TGTGCCAGCAGCTTATTAGGGCGGGGACACACCGGGGAGCTGTTTTTT. Its translation is CASSLLGRGHTGELFF. The variable domain in full, completed from reference TRBV11-1 and TRBJ2-2, reads EAEVAQSPRYKITEKSQAVAFWCDPISGHATLYWYRQILGQGPELLVQFQDESVVDDSQLPKDRFSAERLKGVDSTLKIQPAELGDSAMYLCASSLLGRGHTGELFFGEGSRLTVL.

The chain joins TRBV6-2 or TRBV6-3 to TRBJ2-1; 10 nucleotides line up with TRBD2. V dropped 6 bases and J dropped 6; count of bases not matched to a gene: 8. The CDR3 has 15 residues. The germline gives CDR1 MNHEY, CDR2 SVGEGT. The chain's CDR3 is CASSFLAGAVNEQFF. In DNA form, the CDR3 reads TGTGCCAGCAGCTTCCTAGCGGGGGCCGTCAATGAGCAGTTCTTC.

This clone occurred a few times. This chain uses TRBV7-6 with TRBJ1-1; TRBD1 might be the D (6 bases). This CDR3 contains 14 residues. V shed 8 bases and J shed 2 bases, with 15 bases lying between them. Germline values: CDR1 SGHVS, CDR2 FNYEAQ. The CDR3 DNA reads as TGTGCCAGCCGGGACACCCTTCGAAACACTGAAGCTTTCTTT. Protein product: CASRDTLRNTEAFF. Drawing the rest from reference TRBV7-6 and TRBJ1-1, the complete variable domain is GAGVSQSPRYKVTKRGQDVALRCDPISGHVSLYWYRQALGQGPEFLTYFNYEAQQDKSGLPNDRFSAERPEGSISTLTIQRTEQRDSAMYRCASRDTLRNTEAFFGQGTRLTVV.

Written as DNA, the CDR3 is TGTGCCAGCAGCCAAGACAGGAACACTGAAGCTTTCTTT. This sequence encodes CASSQDRNTEAFF. The chain has TRBV2 and TRBJ1-1; D is possibly TRBD1 (5 bases). The V end lost 6 bases, the J end lost 1 base, and 9 bases lay between the germline ends. Germline CDR1 SNHLY, CDR2 FYNNEI. The CDR3 length is 13 residues. The full variable domain, completed using reference TRBV2 and TRBJ1-1, is EPEVTQTPSHQVTQMGQEVILRCVPISNHLYFYWYRQILGQKVEFLVSFYNNEISEKSEIFDDQFSVERPDGSNFTLKIRSTKLEDSAMYFCASSQDRNTEAFFGQGTRLTVV.